The 29 T cell receptor beta chains in this list originate from one sample, sequenced in a study of cytomegalovirus exposure and HLA in healthy donors. Primers included in the PCR were 60 Vbeta and 13 Jbeta primers. The method was immunoSEQ multiplex PCR; TCRdb's version includes in-frame clones alone and lacks a portion of them. The sample includes 250,000 or so clones, around 90% of them seen just once. Sequencing input: PBMCs. The receptor set was obtained from a girl aged 2-10 years in good health and CMV-seronegative.

The CDR3 coding sequence is TGCGCCAGCAGCCCAATTCGACAGGACACCGGGGAGCTGTTTTTT. This translates into CASSPIRQDTGELFF. The rearrangement uses TRBV5-1 and TRBJ2-2; D might be TRBD1 (6 bases). The CDR3 runs to 15 residues. With 4 bases removed from V and 3 bases from J, the gap between germline ends came to 13 bases. Germline-derived CDR1 and CDR2 are SGHRS and YFSETQ.

Only one count was recorded for this clone. The V gene is TRBV9, the J gene TRBJ1-2, with 8 bases matching TRBD1. Unmatched junction bases numbered 11, after V lost 2 bases and J lost 5 bases. Germline-derived CDR1 and CDR2 are SGDLS and YYNGEE. CDR3 length: 16 residues. DNA of the CDR3: TGTGCCAGCAGCGTGCTAATGGGGCAGGGGGCTTATGGCTACACCTTC. Its translation: CASSVLMGQGAYGYTF.

The rearrangement links TRBV2 to TRBJ1-2, with D tentatively TRBD1 (5 bases). The germline V gene has CDR1 SNHLY and CDR2 FYNNEI. With 7 bases removed from V and 4 bases from J, the gap between germline ends came to 10 bases. The CDR3 is 12 amino acids. Written as DNA, the CDR3 is TGTGCCAGCAAGGGGAGGAGCTATGGCTACACCTTC. This gives the protein CASKGRSYGYTF.

The V and J genes are TRBV28 and TRBJ2-1, with a possible D match to TRBD1 (6 bases). V was pared by 3 bases and J by 8 bases, with 17 bases between. Germline V gives CDR1 MDHEN, CDR2 SYDVKM. The CDR3 loop spans 15 amino acids. Here the CDR3 DNA reads TGTGCCAGCAGTTTTGCAGGGGAAAAGGGGGATGAGCAGTTCTTC. Translating gives CASSFAGEKGDEQFF.

The J gene is TRBJ1-4, the V gene TRBV6-5; D unresolved. CDR1 MNHEY and CDR2 SVGAGI come from the germline V gene. This CDR3 region has 16 residues. The V end was cut by 0 bases, the J end by 2 bases, with 10 bases between. DNA of the CDR3: TGTGCCAGCAGTTACTCAGTTGCGGCTACTAATGAAAAACTGTTTTTT. This gives the protein CASSYSVAATNEKLFF.

The chain joins TRBV2 to TRBJ2-7; no clear D. Germline V gene data show CDR1 as SNHLY and CDR2 as FYNNEI. V was cut by 4 bases and J by 3 bases, with 4 bases left in between. The CDR3 runs to 11 residues. Written as DNA, the CDR3 is TGTGCCAGCAGTGCAGACTACGAGCAGTACTTC. This codes for CASSADYEQYF.

This chain joins TRBV7-2 and TRBJ1-3, with D unresolved. This CDR3 contains 16 residues. V lost 3 bases and J lost 0, with 12 bases in between. Per germline, CDR1 SGHTA and CDR2 FQGNSA. The CDR3 here is CASSFLLESSGNTIYF. The CDR3 bases are TGTGCCAGCAGCTTCCTTCTAGAAAGCTCTGGAAACACCATATATTTT.

The chain uses TRBV5-1 and TRBJ2-7, with D perhaps TRBD2 (5 bases). The V gene lost 2 bases and the J gene lost 6 bases, with 12 bases spanning the gap. This CDR3 region has 13 residues. Germline V gives CDR1 SGHRS, CDR2 YFSETQ. The CDR3 loop reads CASSFPGSVEQYF. The DNA for the CDR3 is TGCGCCAGCAGCTTCCCGGGATCAGTCGAGCAGTACTTC.

The CDR3, as DNA: TGTGCCAGCAGCTCCCAGACAACCGAAGCTTTCTTT. This sequence encodes CASSSQTTEAFF. The V and J genes are TRBV5-4 and TRBJ1-1; D not resolved. The CDR3 is made up of 12 amino acids. Trimming stripped 3 bases from V and 8 bases from J, with 11 bases between. Germline V gives CDR1 SGHNT, CDR2 YYREEE (reference sequence).

This clone was seen just once. The V call is TRBV6-5, the J call TRBJ2-2, with D possibly TRBD1 on 6 matching bases. Trimming shortened V by 5 bases and J by 7 bases, and 17 bases separated the two germline ends. The CDR3 is 15 residues long. CDR1 and CDR2 from the germline V gene are MNHEY and SVGAGI. The CDR3 coding sequence is TGTGCCAGCAGTCATCAGACAGGAACCTACGGGGAGCTGTTTTTT. Translating gives CASSHQTGTYGELFF.

Notes on this clone: Mismatch with germline at one junction end may stem from a read error. The genes are TRBV7-7 and TRBJ2-3, with D perhaps matching TRBD2 (5 bases). The CDR3 covers 13 residues. CDR1 and CDR2 from the germline V gene are SSHAT and FNYEAQ (reference sequence). CDR3 in DNA: TGTGCTAGCAGCTTACTTGGGAGAGATACGCAGTATTTT. Translation gives CASSLLGRDTQYF.

V gene TRBV9 combines with J gene TRBJ2-3; D call uncertain. CDR3 length: 12 residues. Germline CDR1 and CDR2: SGDLS and YYNGEE. Trimming left V 5 bases short and J 1 base short, with 5 bases between. The CDR3 DNA reads as TGTGCCAGCAGTGTCGGCACAGATACGCAGTATTTT. It codes for CASSVGTDTQYF.

This clone was picked up one time. The chain has TRBV5-1 and TRBJ2-1; TRBD2 matches at 10 bases. CDR1 is SGHRS, CDR2 YFSETQ, per germline. J was trimmed by 5 bases and V by 0 bases; bases with no gene match: 2. This CDR3 region has 15 residues. For the CDR3, the DNA is TGCGCCAGCAGCTTGGCCGGGACTAGCGACAATGAGCAGTTCTTC. Translating it yields CASSLAGTSDNEQFF.

This chain uses TRBV27 with TRBJ1-6; 7 nucleotides align to TRBD1. J lost 10 bases, V lost 5 bases, and 8 bases had no gene match. The CDR3 is 14 amino acids. The germline CDR1 and CDR2 sequences are MNHEY and SMNVEV (reference sequence). The CDR3 loop is CASSPQGFGSPLHF. CDR3 DNA sequence: TGTGCCAGCAGTCCACAGGGGTTTGGGTCACCCCTCCACTTT.

The rearrangement uses TRBV25-1 and TRBJ2-1, with TRBD1 identical over 8 bases. V gave up 1 base and J gave up 10 bases; unmatched junction bases: 12. The CDR3 has 16 amino acids. Germline CDR1 is MGHDK and CDR2 is SYGVNS. The CDR3 DNA sequence: TGTGCCAGCAGTGAATTCGGGACAGGATCGGGAGAAGAGCAGTTCTTC. Translation gives CASSEFGTGSGEEQFF.

This clone was seen a single time. V and J are TRBV5-4 and TRBJ2-7; tentative D call: TRBD2 (6 bases). The CDR3 is made up of 12 amino acids. The V end lost 1 base, the J end lost 5 bases, and 7 bases lay between the germline ends. Germline CDR1 is SGHNT and CDR2 is YYREEE (reference sequence). CDR3 amino acids: CASSLPGDEQYF. CDR3 nucleotides: TGTGCCAGCAGCTTGCCGGGAGACGAGCAGTACTTC.

The rearrangement uses TRBV18 and TRBJ1-4; D is uncertain. This CDR3 is 15 amino acids long. Germline assignment: CDR1 KGHSH and CDR2 LQKENI. The germline V and J ends were trimmed by 0 bases and 4 bases, with 9 bases remaining between them. The CDR3 DNA reads TGTGCCAGCTCACCACCGAACGGGGTTAATGAAAAACTGTTTTTT. Translating gives CASSPPNGVNEKLFF. The full variable domain, its missing parts supplied by reference TRBV18 and TRBJ1-4, is NAGVMQNPRHLVRRRGQEARLRCSPMKGHSHVYWYRQLPEEGLKFMVYLQKENIIDESGMPKERFSAEFPKEGPSILRIQQVVRGDSAAYFCASSPPNGVNEKLFFGSGTQLSVL.

The chain has TRBV5-5 and TRBJ1-4; 9 bases fit TRBD1. The CDR3 is made up of 14 amino acids. Germline V gene data show CDR1 as SGHKS and CDR2 as YYEKEE (reference sequence). Trimming cost V 0 bases and J 10 bases; bases outside gene matches: 4. The chain's CDR3 is CASSLGTGVGKLFF. The CDR3 DNA is TGTGCCAGCAGCTTGGGGACAGGGGTGGGAAAACTGTTTTTT.

This chain joins TRBV7-9 and TRBJ1-2, with 11 bases aligning to TRBD1. This CDR3 spans 15 amino acids. Losses at the gene ends were 1 base for V and 3 bases for J; bases not matched to a gene: 1. Germline values: CDR1 SEHNR, CDR2 FQNEAQ (reference sequence). CDR3 region: CASSLEGQGDYGYTF. The CDR3 region has the DNA TGTGCCAGCAGCTTAGAGGGACAGGGGGACTATGGCTACACCTTC.

The CDR3 is CASSPWTGGTGELFF. Written as DNA, the CDR3 is TGTGCCAGTAGTCCGTGGACGGGGGGCACCGGGGAGCTGTTTTTT. The chain has TRBV19 and TRBJ2-2; 7 bases align to TRBD2. This CDR3 is 15 amino acids long. V shed 5 bases and J 4 bases; nucleotides not matched to a gene: 7. Germline CDR1 is LNHDA and CDR2 is SQIVND (reference sequence).

The rearrangement uses TRBV5-1 and TRBJ2-2; maybe TRBD1 (5 bases). Germline CDR1 SGHRS, CDR2 YFSETQ. This CDR3 region has 16 residues. The V end lost 0 bases, the J end lost 3 bases, and 12 bases lay between the germline ends. The chain's CDR3 is CASSLEGVRDTGELFF. The CDR3 nucleotides read TGCGCCAGCAGCTTGGAGGGCGTCAGGGACACCGGGGAGCTGTTTTTT.

The J gene is TRBJ2-7, the V gene TRBV13, with 8 positions matching TRBD1. Germline CDR1 reads PRHDT; CDR2 reads FYEKMQ (reference sequence). This CDR3 is built from 17 residues. Germline trimming cut 0 bases from V and 1 base from J; bases unmatched to any gene: 8. The CDR3 region is CASSLGPGGRSSYEQYF. In DNA form, the CDR3 reads TGTGCCAGCAGCTTAGGCCCAGGGGGCAGGTCGTCCTACGAGCAGTACTTC. The variable domain in full, completed from reference TRBV13 and TRBJ2-7, reads AAGVIQSPRHLIKEKRETATLKCYPIPRHDTVYWYQQGPGQDPQFLISFYEKMQSDKGSIPDRFSAQQFSDYHSELNMSSLELGDSALYFCASSLGPGGRSSYEQYFGPGTRLTVT.

V and J are TRBV4-1 and TRBJ1-5; D perhaps matches TRBD1 (6 bases). The length of the CDR3 is 14 residues. V was shortened by 6 bases and J by 5 bases, with 14 bases between the two germline ends. Germline loops: CDR1 MGHRA, CDR2 YSYEKL. The CDR3 sequence: CASRSEGGDQPQHF. Written as DNA, the CDR3 is TGCGCCAGCAGGTCTGAAGGGGGGGATCAGCCCCAGCATTTT.

V and J are TRBV6-1 and TRBJ1-2, with 9 bases identical to TRBD1. Losses at the gene ends were 3 bases for V and 5 bases for J; bases not matched to a gene: 13. Per germline, CDR1 MNHNS and CDR2 SASEGT. This CDR3 is built from 17 residues. The chain's CDR3 is CASSEVNRGQSRYGYTF. CDR3 nucleotides: TGTGCCAGCAGTGAGGTTAACAGGGGGCAGAGTAGGTATGGCTACACCTTC.

For this clone: At one end the junction does not follow the germline gene, possibly because of a read error. The rearrangement joins TRBV7-7 to TRBJ2-1, with 9 bases aligning to TRBD2. The CDR3 extends over 14 amino acids. The germline CDR1 and CDR2 sequences are SSHAT and FNYEAQ (reference sequence). CDR3 sequence: CASSISGGNGEQFF. In DNA form, the CDR3 reads TGTGCTAGCAGCATAAGCGGGGGGAATGGTGAGCAGTTCTTC.

This chain joins TRBV7-8 and TRBJ2-4; TRBD2 matches at 11 bases. This CDR3 contains 15 residues. Germline V lookup: CDR1 SGHVS, CDR2 FQNEAQ. The ends lost 3 bases at V and 8 bases at J; junction bases unmatched: 6. CDR3 residues: CASSFLAGGPDIQYF. The CDR3 nucleotides read TGTGCCAGCAGCTTTTTAGCGGGGGGGCCCGACATTCAGTACTTC.

Comment on this clone: The same CDR3 also results from other DNA sequences found in this sample. This sequence joins TRBV20-1 and TRBJ1-2; D possibly corresponds to TRBD1 (6 bases). The CDR3 totals 11 residues. Between the trimmed V and J ends, which lost 5 bases and 5 bases, there was a span of 9 bases. Germline-derived CDR1 and CDR2 are DFQATT and SNEGSKA (reference sequence). The CDR3 protein is CSASDSYGYTF. CDR3 bases: TGCAGTGCTTCGGACAGTTATGGCTACACCTTC.

This chain uses TRBV18 with TRBJ1-1; D possibly corresponds to TRBD1 (5 bases). CDR1 is KGHSH and CDR2 is LQKENI in the germline V gene. This CDR3 spans 15 amino acids. V lost 3 bases and J lost 1, with 12 bases in between. CDR3 sequence reads: CASSPIRRGNTEAFF. Here the CDR3 DNA reads TGTGCCAGCTCACCGATACGGAGGGGGAACACTGAAGCTTTCTTT.

Concerning this clone: A junction end diverges from the germline sequence, so it may reflect a read error. The chain couples TRBV7-9 to TRBJ1-2; D gene ambiguous. The CDR3 sequence is 17 residues long. Germline assignment: CDR1 SEHNR and CDR2 FQNEAQ (reference sequence). CDR3 in amino acids: CASSVAQFDKWEYGYTF. In DNA, the CDR3 is TGTGCCAGCAGCGTAGCCCAGTTCGACAAATGGGAGTATGGCTACACCTTC.